Below are 18 T cell receptor beta chains sequenced from a single sample in a study of response to subunit inactivated influenza vaccine (dated by TCRdb to 2017 to 2018). The method was RT-PCR. The reads were generated on an Illumina HiSeq 2500. The raw public reads went through TCRdb reprocessing: fastp at Q25, MiXCR clone calling, in-frame beta chains kept. Each CDR3 protein gets just one entry, which takes the most common genes and DNA from the rows behind it. This sample comprises hundreds of thousands of distinct CDR3 sequences, more than 11% of them detected only once. In total, the top ten clones hold around 7.3% of the sample. The sequencing used PBMCs from blood, collected around two weeks before vaccination. These receptors all come from a man aged 45-60 years who received an inactivated influenza vaccine. Donor details come from another sample of the same person, matched by shared clones.

In this sample, this clonotype turned up many times. The gene calls are TRBV6-5 and TRBJ2-3, with a tentative D call TRBD2 (6 bases). Trimming removed 0 bases at V and 8 bases at J, with 18 bases between. The CDR3 totals 16 residues. Germline CDR1 and CDR2: MNHEY and SVGAGI. In nucleotides, the CDR3 is TGTGCCAGCAGTTACTCCCAGGGCTGGAGGGATGCTACGCAGTATTTT. Its translation is CASSYSQGWRDATQYF.

This chain connects TRBV4-1 to TRBJ2-5; no clear D gene. V was shortened by 3 bases and J by 6 bases, with 8 bases between the two germline ends. The length of the CDR3 is 12 residues. Looked up from germline, CDR1 is MGHRA and CDR2 is YSYEKL. The CDR3 region is CASSQPEQTQYF. CDR3 in DNA: TGCGCCAGCAGCCAGCCGGAACAGACCCAGTACTTC.

This chain connects TRBV6-1 to TRBJ1-3, with a weak D call TRBD1 (5 bases). Between the trimmed V and J ends, which lost 6 bases and 4 bases, there was a span of 25 bases. The CDR3 runs to 18 residues. CDR1 MNHNS and CDR2 SASEGT come from the germline V gene. The CDR3 nucleotides read TGTGCCAGCAGACAAACGTATGGGGCTGTCGGTTCCGGAAACACCATATATTTT. Protein: CASRQTYGAVGSGNTIYF.

The genes are TRBV7-9 and TRBJ1-1; D perhaps matches TRBD1 (5 bases). Germline CDR1 and CDR2: SEHNR and FQNEAQ (reference sequence). The CDR3 is 10 amino acids. The V end was cut by 7 bases, the J end by 11 bases, with 11 bases between. The CDR3, as DNA: TGTGCCAGCAACCCAGGGCACGCTTTCTTT. Protein product: CASNPGHAFF.

J is TRBJ2-7 and V is TRBV15; TRBD2 aligns across 11 bases. CDR1 and CDR2 from the germline V gene are LNHNV and YYDKDF (reference sequence). The length of the CDR3 is 15 residues. The V and J ends lost 2 bases and 5 bases, in that order; junction bases with no gene match: 5. Here the CDR3 reads CATSRSSGRADEQYF. As DNA, the CDR3 is TGTGCCACCAGCAGAAGTAGCGGGAGGGCAGACGAGCAGTACTTC.

This clonotype was seen only a few times. The rearrangement joins TRBV4-3 to TRBJ2-7, with 9 bases fitting TRBD1. Germline lookup yields CDR1 LGHNA and CDR2 YSLEER. The ends lost 1 base at V and 4 bases at J; junction bases unmatched: 5. The CDR3 is 15 amino acids. CDR3 coding DNA: TGCGCCAGCAGCCAAGTCATAGGGACAGGGTACGAGCAGTACTTC. Protein product: CASSQVIGTGYEQYF.

This sequence joins TRBV20-1 and TRBJ2-3; D remains unclear. The CDR3 runs to 12 residues. Trimming left V 4 bases short and J 6 bases short, with 11 bases between. CDR1 is DFQATT, CDR2 SNEGSKA, per germline (reference sequence). For the CDR3, the DNA is TGCAGTGCTACCGCCCCCGGGGATACGCAGTATTTT. Translation gives CSATAPGDTQYF.

This clonotype was detected a few times. The V and J genes are TRBV12-3 or TRBV12-4 and TRBJ1-5; maybe TRBD1 (5 bases). CDR3 length equals 14 residues. Trimming pared 5 bases from V and 7 bases from J, leaving 15 bases between. CDR3 in amino acids: CASSPGGGYQPQHF. CDR3 DNA sequence: TGTGCCAGCAGTCCGGGCGGGGGATACCAGCCCCAGCATTTT.

There are a few counts of this clonotype. The chain has TRBV6-2 or TRBV6-3 and TRBJ1-5, with TRBD1 matching 7 bases. The V segment lost 6 bases and the J segment 3 bases; nucleotides outside the gene matches: 11. Germline CDR1 reads MNHEY; CDR2 reads SVGEGT. The CDR3 is made up of 16 amino acids. This CDR3 reads CASRPPGQSINQPQHF. The DNA for the CDR3 is TGTGCCAGCAGGCCACCGGGACAGTCAATCAATCAGCCCCAGCATTTT.

This clonotype came up a few times. The chain couples TRBV12-3 or TRBV12-4 to TRBJ2-3, with D perhaps TRBD1 (6 bases). Trimming removed 6 bases at V and 0 bases at J, with 16 bases between. The CDR3 is made up of 16 amino acids. CDR3 DNA sequence: TGTGCCAGCAGCAGTCGGGACACTATCAGCACAGATACGCAGTATTTT. Its translation is CASSSRDTISTDTQYF.

This clonotype was observed at least ten times. This rearrangement joins TRBV12-3 or TRBV12-4 to TRBJ1-4; possible D gene TRBD1, 5 bases. The CDR3 is 14 amino acids. The V and J ends lost 6 bases and 5 bases respectively, with 13 bases between them. The CDR3 reads CASSPLGVNEKLFF. CDR3 sequence (DNA): TGTGCCAGCAGCCCGCTGGGGGTAAATGAAAAACTGTTTTTT.

The sample holds a few counts of this clonotype. The chain carries TRBV12-3 or TRBV12-4 and TRBJ1-2, with D unclear. The CDR3 sequence is 15 residues long. Between the trimmed V and J ends, which lost 8 bases and 7 bases, there was a span of 23 bases. CDR3 bases: TGTGCCAGCGCCCCTAGCGCCCCGGGGTTCTCTGGCTACACCTTC. Translating it yields CASAPSAPGFSGYTF.

V gene TRBV7-2 combines with J gene TRBJ2-7; possible D gene TRBD2, 6 bases. Germline CDR1 reads SGHTA; CDR2 reads FQGNSA. This CDR3 is built from 15 residues. Trimming removed 5 bases from V and 0 bases from J, with 14 bases in between. The CDR3 region is CASSSDTGVSYEQYF. DNA of the CDR3: TGTGCCAGCAGCAGCGATACGGGAGTCTCCTACGAGCAGTACTTC.

This clonotype was picked up many times. This sequence joins TRBV12-3 or TRBV12-4 and TRBJ2-1; 8 bases match TRBD2. The V segment lost 6 bases and the J segment 7 bases; nucleotides outside the gene matches: 11. This CDR3 spans 15 amino acids. The DNA of the CDR3 is TGTGCCAGCAGCCGTACTGGCGGGGGGCAGAATGAGCAGTTCTTC. It is translated as CASSRTGGGQNEQFF.

The V and J genes are TRBV7-2 and TRBJ2-3; 8 nucleotides match TRBD1. V lost 3 bases, J lost 2 bases, and 7 bases stayed unmatched. This CDR3 spans 16 amino acids. Germline V gives CDR1 SGHTA, CDR2 FQGNSA. The CDR3 sequence: CASSFWTGSYTDTQYF. CDR3 nucleotide sequence: TGTGCCAGCAGCTTTTGGACAGGGTCATACACAGATACGCAGTATTTT.

This clonotype was detected many times. The CDR3 loop reads CSGHRGPLYNEQFF. CDR3 DNA: TGCAGCGGCCATAGGGGGCCGCTGTACAATGAGCAGTTCTTC. The chain has TRBV29-1 and TRBJ2-1, with 7 bases matching TRBD1. The germline CDR1 and CDR2 sequences are SQVTM and ANQGSEA. The CDR3 runs to 14 residues. Trimming cost V 7 bases and J 4 bases; bases outside gene matches: 10.

The J gene is TRBJ2-7, the V gene TRBV5-5; 10 positions agree with TRBD2. V was clipped by 4 bases and J by 0 bases; unmatched bases: 4. The CDR3 is 15 residues long. The germline gives CDR1 SGHKS, CDR2 YYEKEE (reference sequence). CDR3 loop: CASSGGLAYSYEQYF. In nucleotides, the CDR3 is TGTGCCAGCAGCGGGGGACTAGCGTACTCCTACGAGCAGTACTTC. The full variable domain, rest sourced from reference TRBV5-5 and TRBJ2-7, is DAGVTQSPTHLIKTRGQQVTLRCSPISGHKSVSWYQQVLGQGPQFIFQYYEKEERGRGNFPDRFSARQFPNYSSELNVNALLLGDSALYLCASSGGLAYSYEQYFGPGTRLTVT.

In its sample, this clonotype was seen many times. The chain employs TRBV14 and TRBJ1-6, with a tentative D call TRBD1 (6 bases). Looked up from germline, CDR1 is SGHDN and CDR2 is FVKESK. V lost 4 bases to trimming and J lost 7 bases, with 8 bases between them. The CDR3 length is 13 residues. The CDR3 DNA sequence: TGTGCCAGCAGCCGACAGGCAAATTCACCCCTCCACTTT. Its protein is CASSRQANSPLHF.